The next 28 T cell receptor beta chains were all read from a single sample in a study of cytomegalovirus exposure and HLA in healthy donors. The PCR ran on 60 Vbeta and 13 Jbeta primers. Clones were read by immunoSEQ multiplex PCR, and TCRdb kept only the in-frame ones, dropping some. This table has over 200,000 clones, approximately 84% appearing once. The sequencing sample was made of PBMCs. The receptor set was obtained from a woman aged 40 to 50 in good health and CMV-seronegative.

The chain combines TRBV5-4 with TRBJ2-3, with a possible D match to TRBD1 (5 bases). V was trimmed by 1 base and J by 3 bases, leaving 6 bases between them. Germline V gene sequence: CDR1 SGHNT, CDR2 YYREEE (reference sequence). The CDR3 is 13 amino acids. The CDR3 nucleotides are TGTGCCAGCAGCTTGCAGGGAACAGATACGCAGTATTTT. Translation: CASSLQGTDTQYF.

V is TRBV5-1 and J is TRBJ2-3; maybe TRBD2 (5 bases). This CDR3 comprises 14 residues. The V end was cut by 1 base, the J end by 4 bases, with 10 bases between. CDR1 SGHRS and CDR2 YFSETQ come from the germline V gene. The CDR3 is CASSLRGRADTQYF. For the CDR3, the DNA is TGCGCCAGCAGCTTGCGCGGGCGGGCAGATACGCAGTATTTT.

This sequence joins TRBV28 and TRBJ2-7; perhaps TRBD2 as D (5 bases). This CDR3 spans 14 amino acids. V dropped 4 bases and J dropped 3 bases, with 13 bases sitting between them. The V gene's germline CDR1 is MDHEN and CDR2 SYDVKM. The CDR3 coding sequence is TGTGCCAGCAGTTCCGGAGACGGGAACTACGAGCAGTACTTC. Its protein is CASSSGDGNYEQYF. Full variable domain (missing parts from reference TRBV28 and TRBJ2-7): DVKVTQSSRYLVKRTGEKVFLECVQDMDHENMFWYRQDPGLGLRLIYFSYDVKMKEKGDIPEGYSVSREKKERFSLILESASTNQTSMYLCASSSGDGNYEQYFGPGTRLTVT.

The chain recombines TRBV11-3 with TRBJ2-1; 7 nucleotides line up with TRBD2. Germline assignment: CDR1 SGHNT and CDR2 YENEEA. CDR3 length equals 13 residues. With 0 bases clipped from V and 9 bases from J, the junction kept 2 bases outside the gene matches. The CDR3 protein is CASSLDREGEQFF. CDR3 DNA sequence: TGTGCCAGCAGCTTAGACAGGGAGGGTGAGCAGTTCTTC.

The chain's CDR3 is CASSGPGTGGVNEQYF. The CDR3 region has the DNA TGTGCCAGCAGCGGACCCGGGACAGGGGGTGTGAACGAGCAGTACTTC. The chain uses TRBV9 and TRBJ2-7; 11 positions match TRBD1. The CDR3 runs 16 residues. With 3 bases clipped from V and 5 bases from J, the junction kept 10 bases outside the gene matches. Germline CDR1 and CDR2: SGDLS and YYNGEE.

CDR3 in DNA: TGTGCCAGCAGCCTAGTACAGGGGGTGGGATACACCGGGGAGCTGTTTTTT. Amino acid sequence: CASSLVQGVGYTGELFF. J is TRBJ2-2 and V is TRBV11-1; 8 bases are shared with TRBD1. V lost 5 bases to trimming and J lost 3 bases; unmatched junction nucleotides: 11. The CDR3 has 17 amino acids. Germline V CDR1 and CDR2: SGHAT, FQDESV (reference sequence).

V and J are TRBV7-3 and TRBJ2-1, with 12 bases fitting TRBD2. The CDR3 contains 19 residues. Germline V CDR1 and CDR2: SGHTA, FQGTGA. V shed 4 bases, J shed 9 bases, and the junction held 19 bases outside the gene matches. For the CDR3, the DNA is TGTGCCAGCAGCTCTTTTAGTCGAACTAGCGGGGGGCCCGATGGTGAGCAGTTCTTC. Translation gives CASSSFSRTSGGPDGEQFF.

This chain joins TRBV28 and TRBJ2-3, with 12 bases that match TRBD2. Looked up from germline, CDR1 is MDHEN and CDR2 is SYDVKM. The CDR3 totals 17 residues. V dropped 6 bases and J dropped 5; count of bases not matched to a gene: 12. The CDR3 reads CASSRSGLAGKGDTQYF. The CDR3 nucleotides read TGTGCCAGCAGCCGCTCCGGACTAGCGGGGAAGGGAGATACGCAGTATTTT.

The V gene is TRBV28, the J gene TRBJ1-1; tentatively, D is TRBD1 (6 bases). The CDR3 spans 14 residues. V dropped 3 bases and J dropped 1 base, with 9 bases sitting between them. Germline V gene data show CDR1 as MDHEN and CDR2 as SYDVKM. The CDR3 DNA sequence: TGTGCCAGCAGTTTGGTACAGGGGAACACTGAAGCTTTCTTT. Its translation: CASSLVQGNTEAFF.

This chain connects TRBV6-6 to TRBJ2-5; 11 nucleotides agree with TRBD1. Germline V gene data show CDR1 as MNHNY and CDR2 as SVGAGI (reference sequence). The CDR3 spans 16 residues. Trimming removed 4 bases from V and 1 base from J; junction bases left unmatched: 5. This CDR3 is CASSFPGQGGQETQYF. DNA for the CDR3: TGTGCCAGCAGTTTCCCGGGACAGGGGGGCCAAGAGACCCAGTACTTC.

A few counts support this clone. Other DNA sequences in this specimen translate into the identical CDR3. The V call is TRBV2, the J call TRBJ1-6; 11 bases align to TRBD1. V was pared by 5 bases and J by 10 bases, with 7 bases of the junction left unmatched. Germline CDR1 reads SNHLY; CDR2 reads FYNNEI. This CDR3 spans 15 amino acids. The CDR3 sequence is CASSNGQGARSPLHF. For the CDR3, the DNA is TGTGCCAGCAGTAACGGACAGGGGGCGCGCTCACCCCTCCACTTT.

The chain recombines TRBV21-1 with TRBJ2-5; the table's D call, TRBD1, has no DNA check behind it. TRBV21-1 counts as a pseudogene. This CDR3 comprises 15 residues. This CDR3 is CASSKVRGVIRTQYF. The CDR3 coding sequence is TGTGCCAGCAGCAAGGTCAGGGGGGTTATACGGACCCAGTACTTC.

Of note for this clone: The junction differs from germline at one of its ends, possibly a read error. CDR3 loop: CASSPPAGGTYEQYF. The CDR3 DNA reads as TGTGCTAGCAGCCCCCCCGCAGGGGGGACCTACGAGCAGTACTTC. This rearrangement joins TRBV7-7 to TRBJ2-7; D is possibly TRBD1 (7 bases). The CDR3 consists of 15 residues. Germline-derived CDR1 and CDR2 are SSHAT and FNYEAQ (reference sequence).

This clone has a single count. This chain connects TRBV19 to TRBJ1-5; D may be TRBD1 (6 bases). Trimming cost V 0 bases and J 5 bases, with 11 bases left between them. Germline CDR1 LNHDA, CDR2 SQIVND (reference sequence). The CDR3 sequence is 15 residues long. CDR3 nucleotide sequence: TGTGCCAGTAGTATAGATGGGAACAGGGATCAGCCCCAGCATTTT. Translation gives CASSIDGNRDQPQHF. The full variable domain, completed using reference TRBV19 and TRBJ1-5, is DGGITQSPKYLFRKEGQNVTLSCEQNLNHDAMYWYRQDPGQGLRLIYYSQIVNDFQKGDIAEGYSVSREKKESFPLTVTSAQKNPTAFYLCASSIDGNRDQPQHFGDGTRLSIL.

The genes are TRBV6-5 and TRBJ2-7; 9 bases map to TRBD1. Trimming removed 2 bases from V and 6 bases from J; junction bases left unmatched: 5. This CDR3 contains 14 residues. Germline values: CDR1 MNHEY, CDR2 SVGAGI. CDR3 protein: CASSYGTGSTEQYF. The CDR3 DNA reads TGTGCCAGCAGTTACGGGACAGGGTCGACCGAGCAGTACTTC.

V gene TRBV4-1 combines with J gene TRBJ2-3; 13 bases match TRBD2. The CDR3 totals 20 residues. V trimming: 2 bases; J trimming: 0 bases; junction bases outside the gene matches: 11. Germline V gives CDR1 MGHRA, CDR2 YSYEKL. CDR3 protein: CASSQFPGLAGADSTDTQYF. The CDR3 nucleotides read TGCGCCAGCAGCCAATTTCCCGGACTAGCGGGGGCGGATAGCACAGATACGCAGTATTTT.

The chain employs TRBV11-2 and TRBJ2-7, with D possibly matching TRBD2 (6 bases). This CDR3 is 14 amino acids long. CDR1 and CDR2 from the germline V gene are SGHAT and FQNNGV. Between the trimmed V and J ends, which lost 1 base and 4 bases, there was a span of 11 bases. DNA of the CDR3: TGTGCCAGCAGCTTAGCCCCCGGGGGTTACGAGCAGTACTTC. Translation gives CASSLAPGGYEQYF.

This CDR3 reads CASSSGLAGDYNEQFF. The CDR3 DNA reads TGCGCCAGCAGCTCGGGACTAGCGGGGGATTACAATGAGCAGTTCTTC. This rearrangement joins TRBV5-1 to TRBJ2-1; 14 bases line up with TRBD2. Germline trimming cut 3 bases from V and 4 bases from J; bases unmatched to any gene: 3. CDR3 length: 16 residues. From germline, CDR1 is SGHRS and CDR2 YFSETQ.

The DNA of the CDR3 is TGTGCCAGCAGCTTAGCGGCGGACCAAGAGACCCAGTACTTC. It codes for CASSLAADQETQYF. The rearrangement uses TRBV7-2 and TRBJ2-5; D gene uncertain. Germline loops: CDR1 SGHTA, CDR2 FQGNSA. The CDR3 is made up of 14 amino acids. The V and J ends lost 0 bases and 0 bases respectively, with 5 bases between them.

V is TRBV2 and J is TRBJ2-1; 8 nucleotides match TRBD2. The CDR3 is 14 residues long. After removal of 2 bases from V and 5 bases from J, the junction contained 2 bases not matched to a gene. Germline V CDR1 and CDR2: SNHLY, FYNNEI. In DNA form, the CDR3 reads TGTGCCAGCAGTGAACGGGGGGGGGACAATGAGCAGTTCTTC. Residues: CASSERGGDNEQFF.

CDR3 coding DNA: TGTGCCAGCAGCGTAGGAGGGACTTCCTATGGCTACACCTTC. Amino acid sequence: CASSVGGTSYGYTF. This chain joins TRBV9 and TRBJ1-2; D is perhaps TRBD1 (5 bases). Trimming took 0 bases from V and 4 from J, leaving 10 bases between them. This CDR3 comprises 14 residues. Germline assignment: CDR1 SGDLS and CDR2 YYNGEE.

This chain links TRBV15 with TRBJ1-4; maybe TRBD1 (6 bases). CDR1 and CDR2 (germline): LNHNV, YYDKDF (reference sequence). V was cut by 0 bases and J by 7 bases, with 9 bases left in between. This CDR3 has 14 residues. As DNA, the CDR3 is TGTGCCACCAGCAGAGAGGGGGCCGGTGAAAAACTGTTTTTT. Protein: CATSREGAGEKLFF.

The genes are TRBV6-1 and TRBJ2-3, with a weak D call TRBD2 (5 bases). Germline CDR1 MNHNS, CDR2 SASEGT. This CDR3 has 18 residues. Between the trimmed V and J ends, which lost 3 bases and 2 bases, there was a span of 21 bases. The CDR3 nucleotides are TGTGCCAGCAGTGAGGTCTGGTTTAGCGAGACGCACACAGATACGCAGTATTTT. It yields the protein CASSEVWFSETHTDTQYF.

The V and J genes are TRBV9 and TRBJ2-7; 7 bases are shared with TRBD1. Germline trimming cut 0 bases from V and 5 bases from J; bases unmatched to any gene: 5. The germline V gene encodes CDR1 SGDLS and CDR2 YYNGEE. The CDR3 loop spans 14 amino acids. CDR3 sequence: CASSVDAGGNEQYF. CDR3 in DNA: TGTGCCAGCAGCGTAGACGCAGGGGGAAACGAGCAGTACTTC.

CDR3 DNA: TGTGCCAGCAGCTTGGGGGGAGGTAATAATTCACCCCTCCACTTT. Protein sequence: CASSLGGGNNSPLHF. This rearrangement joins TRBV5-4 to TRBJ1-6; D is unresolved. Germline V lookup: CDR1 SGHNT, CDR2 YYREEE (reference sequence). V was shortened by 0 bases and J by 5 bases, with 9 bases between the two germline ends. The CDR3 has 15 amino acids.

This clone appeared a few times. CDR3 sequence (DNA): TGCGCCAGCACGACCGAGATAGCGGGGCAGAACACTGAAGCTTTCTTT. It translates to CASTTEIAGQNTEAFF. The chain has TRBV4-1 and TRBJ1-1; D is possibly TRBD1 (5 bases). Per germline, CDR1 MGHRA and CDR2 YSYEKL. Trimming took off 7 bases at V and 1 base at J, with 19 bases between the two ends. The CDR3 runs to 16 residues.

V gene TRBV5-4 combines with J gene TRBJ2-5; 9 bases agree with TRBD1. Germline CDR1 reads SGHNT; CDR2 reads YYREEE (reference sequence). The junction had 6 bases not matched to a gene; V was cut back by 1 base and J by 2 bases. This CDR3 is built from 16 residues. For the CDR3, the DNA is TGTGCCAGCAGCTTGACCATGGGGACAGGGCAAGAGACCCAGTACTTC. Translated: CASSLTMGTGQETQYF.

The rearrangement joins TRBV4-1 to TRBJ2-3; 8 bases line up with TRBD1. This CDR3 comprises 15 residues. V was clipped by 4 bases and J by 2 bases; unmatched bases: 5. Germline CDR1 and CDR2: MGHRA and YSYEKL. The CDR3 reads CASSPGQDYTDTQYF. The CDR3 DNA reads as TGCGCCAGCAGCCCGGGACAGGACTACACAGATACGCAGTATTTT.